The 10 T cell receptor beta chains given below trace back to one sample, sequenced in a study of blood T cell repertoires in COVID-19. The method was immunoSEQ multiplex PCR; TCRdb's version includes in-frame clones alone and lacks a portion of them. The sample yields hundreds of thousands of clones, under 90% seen once. Sequencing used PBMCs or T cells enriched from blood (not recorded which). The receptors come from a woman aged 30 to 39 who had recovered from COVID-19.

CDR3 nucleotide sequence: TGTGCCAGCAGCTTAGTTGGAGGGATGGACTCTCTGAACACTGAAGCTTTCTTT. Protein: CASSLVGGMDSLNTEAFF. The chain carries TRBV11-2 and TRBJ1-1, with D unclear. The V and J ends lost 1 base and 0 bases respectively, with 18 bases between them. This CDR3 contains 18 residues. CDR1 and CDR2 from the germline V gene are SGHAT and FQNNGV.

This clone was detected only once. The chain carries TRBV7-2 and TRBJ1-4, with D possibly TRBD1 on 6 matching bases. The CDR3 is 17 amino acids. CDR1 is SGHTA and CDR2 is FQGNSA in the germline V gene. The V end lost 5 bases, the J end lost 0 bases, and 16 bases lay between the germline ends. The CDR3 nucleotides are TGTGCCAGCAGCCTACGATGGACAGCCGCAACTAATGAAAAACTGTTTTTT. Amino acids: CASSLRWTAATNEKLFF.

The chain couples TRBV6-5 to TRBJ1-1; D remains ambiguous. CDR3 length: 13 amino acids. V shed 6 bases and J shed 2 bases, with 10 bases lying between them. The germline gives CDR1 MNHEY, CDR2 SVGAGI. This chain's CDR3 is CASSPTINTEAFF. DNA for the CDR3: TGTGCCAGCAGCCCCACTATTAACACTGAAGCTTTCTTT.

V is TRBV27 and J is TRBJ2-3, with D possibly TRBD2 on 6 matching bases. V shed 5 bases and J shed 4 bases, with 16 bases lying between them. Germline V gives CDR1 MNHEY, CDR2 SMNVEV (reference sequence). This CDR3 is built from 15 residues. The CDR3 DNA reads as TGTGCCAGCAGTCAGCCGGCCGGGGGTCCAGATACGCAGTATTTT. Its protein product is CASSQPAGGPDTQYF.

This chain links TRBV27 with TRBJ1-2, with D perhaps TRBD1 (5 bases). Trimming removed 5 bases at V and 3 bases at J, with 10 bases between. Germline V lookup: CDR1 MNHEY, CDR2 SMNVEV (reference sequence). This CDR3 region has 13 residues. The CDR3 sequence is CASSLGGYYGYTF. The CDR3, as DNA: TGTGCCAGCAGTCTCGGGGGGTACTATGGCTACACCTTC.

The chain employs TRBV5-4 and TRBJ1-1; 7 bases map to TRBD1. The J segment lost 0 bases and the V segment lost 6 bases, leaving 5 bases of the junction unmatched. This CDR3 has 14 residues. The germline V gene encodes CDR1 SGHNT and CDR2 YYREEE (reference sequence). The CDR3 DNA sequence: TGTGCCAGCACCCTGGACAGGTTGAACACTGAAGCTTTCTTT. Residues: CASTLDRLNTEAFF.

This clone was picked up a small number of times. This chain uses TRBV6-2 or TRBV6-3 with TRBJ2-2, with a weak D call TRBD2 (6 bases). Trimming cost V 3 bases and J 5 bases, with 13 bases left between them. CDR1 and CDR2 from the germline V gene are MNHEY and SVGEGT. CDR3 length: 15 residues. CDR3 DNA sequence: TGTGCCAGCAGTTATCCGGGAGTATGGACCGGGGAGCTGTTTTTT. Its protein product is CASSYPGVWTGELFF.

The V call is TRBV2, the J call TRBJ1-5, with 7 bases aligning to TRBD1. With V trimmed by 8 bases and J by 5 bases, 9 bases remained unmatched. Germline V gene sequence: CDR1 SNHLY, CDR2 FYNNEI. The CDR3 has 14 residues. The CDR3 reads CASPRRDSYQPQHF. CDR3 coding DNA: TGTGCCAGCCCCCGGAGGGACAGCTATCAGCCCCAGCATTTT.

The gene calls are TRBV5-5 and TRBJ2-7; 10 positions match TRBD2. With 4 bases clipped from V and 4 bases from J, the junction kept 5 bases outside the gene matches. Germline V gene data show CDR1 as SGHKS and CDR2 as YYEKEE (reference sequence). The CDR3 contains 14 residues. CDR3 sequence: CASSPLAGAYEQYF. CDR3 in DNA: TGTGCCAGCAGCCCGCTAGCGGGAGCGTACGAGCAGTACTTC.

The chain couples TRBV5-4 to TRBJ1-6, with D maybe TRBD1 (6 bases). The CDR3 consists of 16 residues. The germline V gene encodes CDR1 SGHNT and CDR2 YYREEE (reference sequence). V was cut by 9 bases and J by 3 bases, with 19 bases left in between. The CDR3 here is CATTSHNRDYNSPLHF. Written as DNA, the CDR3 is TGTGCCACCACCAGTCATAACAGGGACTATAATTCACCCCTCCACTTT.